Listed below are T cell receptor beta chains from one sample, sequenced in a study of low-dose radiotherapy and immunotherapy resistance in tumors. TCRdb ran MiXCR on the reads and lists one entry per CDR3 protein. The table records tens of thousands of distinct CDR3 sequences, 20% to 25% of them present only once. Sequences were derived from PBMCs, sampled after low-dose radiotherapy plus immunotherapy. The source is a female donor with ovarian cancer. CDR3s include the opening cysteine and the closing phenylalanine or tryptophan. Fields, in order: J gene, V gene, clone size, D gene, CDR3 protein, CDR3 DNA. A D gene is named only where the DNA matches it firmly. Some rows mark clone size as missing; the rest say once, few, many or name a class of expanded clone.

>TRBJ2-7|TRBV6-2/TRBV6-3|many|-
CASSQPRGPYEQYF
TGTGCCAGCAGCCAACCCCGGGGACCCTACGAGCAGTACTTC
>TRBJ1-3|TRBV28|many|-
CASSLKPKTASGNTIYF
TGTGCCAGCAGTCTAAAACCTAAGACGGCCTCTGGAAACACCATATATTTT
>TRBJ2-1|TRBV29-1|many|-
CSVAAYNEQFF
TGCAGCGTTGCCGCCTACAATGAGCAGTTCTTC
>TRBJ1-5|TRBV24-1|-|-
CATSDKRTGGASRFSIQPQHF
TGTGCCACCAGTGATAAAAGAACAGGAGGCGCCTCGAGGTTCTCCATTCAGCCCCAGCATTTT
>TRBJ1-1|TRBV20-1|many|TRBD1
CSAEGQGADTEAFF
TGCAGTGCCGAAGGACAGGGAGCGGATACTGAAGCTTTCTTT
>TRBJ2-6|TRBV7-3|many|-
CASSKSNSGANVLTF
TGTGCCAGCAGCAAATCCAACTCTGGGGCCAACGTCCTGACTTTC
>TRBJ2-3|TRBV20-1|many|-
CSATDTAIITDTQYF
TGCAGTGCGACTGACACGGCAATTATCACAGATACGCAGTATTTT
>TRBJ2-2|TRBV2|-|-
CASRVLGYTGELFF
TGTGCCAGCCGAGTTTTGGGTTACACCGGGGAGCTGTTTTTT
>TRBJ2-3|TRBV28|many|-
CASSPPTTDTQYF
TGTGCCAGCAGTCCCCCTACCACAGATACGCAGTATTTT
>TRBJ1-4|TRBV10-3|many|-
CAISDPRPGFNEKLFF
TGTGCCATCAGTGACCCCCGGCCGGGGTTTAATGAAAAACTGTTTTTT
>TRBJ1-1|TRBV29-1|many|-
CSTLGEVDTEAFF
TGCAGCACCCTCGGGGAAGTGGACACTGAAGCTTTCTTT
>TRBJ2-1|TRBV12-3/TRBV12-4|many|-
CASSLDNGRNEQFF
TGTGCCAGCAGTTTAGACAACGGAAGGAATGAGCAGTTCTTC
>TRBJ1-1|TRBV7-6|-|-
CASSPHPGPNTEAFF
TGTGCCAGCAGCCCGCACCCGGGACCGAACACTGAAGCTTTCTTT
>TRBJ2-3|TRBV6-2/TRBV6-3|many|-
CASRSGTSSTDTQYF
TGTGCCAGCAGGTCGGGCACCTCTAGCACAGATACGCAGTATTTT
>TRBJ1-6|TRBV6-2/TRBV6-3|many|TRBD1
CASSPTIQGDYSPLHF
TGTGCCAGCAGTCCTACGATCCAGGGGGACTACTCACCCCTCCACTTT
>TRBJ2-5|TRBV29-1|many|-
CSVEDHRKETQYF
TGCAGCGTTGAAGATCACAGAAAAGAGACCCAGTACTTC
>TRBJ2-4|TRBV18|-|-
CASSPPSGIAKNIQYF
TGTGCCAGCTCACCACCGTCCGGAATAGCCAAAAACATTCAGTACTTC
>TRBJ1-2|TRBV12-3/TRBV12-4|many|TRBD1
CASSPTGEPYGYTF
TGTGCCAGCAGTCCTACAGGGGAGCCCTATGGCTACACCTTC
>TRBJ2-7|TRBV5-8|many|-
CASSLGTLLSYEQYF
TGTGCCAGCAGCTTGGGGACACTACTCTCCTACGAGCAGTACTTC
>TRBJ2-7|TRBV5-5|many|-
CASSLDSWFPYEQYF
TGTGCCAGCAGCTTGGACTCTTGGTTTCCCTACGAGCAGTACTTC
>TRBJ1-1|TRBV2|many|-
CASSENSLNTEAFF
TGTGCCAGCAGTGAGAACAGCCTTAACACTGAAGCTTTCTTT
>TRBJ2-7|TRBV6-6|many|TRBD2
CASSYDGRGTSGARGLYEQYF
TGTGCCAGCAGTTACGATGGCAGGGGGACTAGCGGGGCGAGAGGGCTCTACGAGCAGTACTTC
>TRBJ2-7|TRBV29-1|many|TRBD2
CSVSGTSGSYEQYF
TGCAGCGTTTCCGGGACTAGCGGGAGTTACGAGCAGTACTTC
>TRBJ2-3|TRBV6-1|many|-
CASSMMGPVRDTQYF
TGTGCCAGCAGTATGATGGGACCAGTGCGTGATACGCAGTATTTT
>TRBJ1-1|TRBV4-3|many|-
CASSPDTNTEAFF
TGCGCCAGCAGCCCGGACACGAACACTGAAGCTTTCTTT
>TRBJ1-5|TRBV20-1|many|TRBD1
CSARAGLTGDNQPQHF
TGCAGTGCTAGAGCTGGGCTTACAGGGGACAATCAGCCCCAGCATTTT
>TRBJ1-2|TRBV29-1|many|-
CSVDGSYGYTF
TGCAGCGTTGACGGCTCTTATGGCTACACCTTC
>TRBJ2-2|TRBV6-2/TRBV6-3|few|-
CASWFGGELFFF
-
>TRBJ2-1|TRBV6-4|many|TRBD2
CASSVLADIGEQFF
TGTGCCAGCAGTGTCCTAGCGGATATTGGCGAGCAGTTCTTC
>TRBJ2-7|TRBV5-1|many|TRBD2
CASSLAATSGGYYEQYF
TGCGCCAGCAGCTTGGCCGCTACTAGCGGGGGCTACTACGAGCAGTACTTC
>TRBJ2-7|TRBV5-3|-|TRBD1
CASSLGQGLREQYF
TGTGCCAGCAGCTTGGGACAGGGACTACGTGAGCAGTACTTC
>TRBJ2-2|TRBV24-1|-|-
CTTSVVDSKNTGELFF
TGTACCACCAGTGTCGTAGACAGTAAGAACACCGGGGAGCTGTTTTTT
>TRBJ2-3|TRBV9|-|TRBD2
CASSVSGTPTDTQYF
TGTGCCAGCAGCGTTAGCGGGACACCCACAGATACGCAGTATTTT
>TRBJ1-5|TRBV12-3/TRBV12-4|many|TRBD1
CASSRGTGFVQPQHF
TGTGCCAGCAGCCGTGGGACAGGGTTCGTTCAGCCCCAGCATTTT
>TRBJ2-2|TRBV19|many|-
CASSEGLYTGELFF
TGTGCCAGTAGTGAGGGCCTATACACCGGGGAGCTGTTTTTT
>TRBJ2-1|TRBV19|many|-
CASSFTHLSGNEQFF
TGTGCCAGTAGTTTCACCCACTTATCAGGGAATGAGCAGTTCTTC
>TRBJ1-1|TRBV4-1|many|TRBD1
CASSHRQGAMAEAFF
TGCGCCAGCAGCCATCGACAGGGGGCCATGGCTGAAGCTTTCTTT
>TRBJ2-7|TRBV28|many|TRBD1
CASSFRTGDYEQYF
TGTGCCAGCAGTTTCAGGACAGGGGACTACGAGCAGTACTTC
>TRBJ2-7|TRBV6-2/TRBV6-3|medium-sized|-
CASSLSGKTEDYF
TGTGCCAGCAGTTTGTCTGGGAAGACGGAGGACTACTTC
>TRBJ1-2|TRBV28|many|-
CASSFPGGYGYTF
TGTGCCAGCAGTTTCCCGGGTGGCTATGGCTACACCTTC
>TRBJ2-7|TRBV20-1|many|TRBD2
CSAKTSGYEQYF
TGCAGTGCTAAGACTAGCGGATACGAGCAGTACTTC